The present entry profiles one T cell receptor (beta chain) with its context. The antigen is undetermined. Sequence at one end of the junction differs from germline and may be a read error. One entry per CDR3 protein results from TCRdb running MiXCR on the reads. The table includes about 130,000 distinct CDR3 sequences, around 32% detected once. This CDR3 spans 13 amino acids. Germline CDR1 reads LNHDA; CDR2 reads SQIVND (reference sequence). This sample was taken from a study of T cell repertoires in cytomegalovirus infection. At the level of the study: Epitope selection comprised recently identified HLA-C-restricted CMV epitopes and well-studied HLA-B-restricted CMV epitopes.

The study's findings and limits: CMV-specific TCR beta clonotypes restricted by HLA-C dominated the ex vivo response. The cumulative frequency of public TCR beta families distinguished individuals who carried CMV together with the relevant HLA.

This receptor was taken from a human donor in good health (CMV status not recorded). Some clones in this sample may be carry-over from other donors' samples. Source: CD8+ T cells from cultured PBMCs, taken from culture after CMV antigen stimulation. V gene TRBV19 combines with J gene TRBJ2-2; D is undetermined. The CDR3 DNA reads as TGTGCCAGTCGTATTGAGAACACCGGGGAGCTGTTTTTT. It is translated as CASRIENTGELFF.